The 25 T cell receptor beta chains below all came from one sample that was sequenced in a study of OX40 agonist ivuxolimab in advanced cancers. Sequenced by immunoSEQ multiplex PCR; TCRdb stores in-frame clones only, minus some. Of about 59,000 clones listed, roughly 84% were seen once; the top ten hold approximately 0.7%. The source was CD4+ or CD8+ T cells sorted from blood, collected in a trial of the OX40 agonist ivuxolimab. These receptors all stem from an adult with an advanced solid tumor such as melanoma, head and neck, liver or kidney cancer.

The CDR3 is CASSLRGQTGELFF. DNA of the CDR3: TGCGCCAGCAGCTTACGGGGTCAAACCGGGGAGCTGTTTTTT. V usage is TRBV5-1 and J usage is TRBJ2-2; D possibly corresponds to TRBD2 (5 bases). Germline V gene data show CDR1 as SGHRS and CDR2 as YFSETQ. V dropped 2 bases and J dropped 5 bases, with 10 bases sitting between them. The CDR3 length is 14 residues.

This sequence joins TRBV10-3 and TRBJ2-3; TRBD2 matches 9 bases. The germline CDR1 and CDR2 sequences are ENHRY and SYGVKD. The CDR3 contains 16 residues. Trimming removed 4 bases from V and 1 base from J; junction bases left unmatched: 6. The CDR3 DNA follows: TGTGCCATCAGTGGAGGAGCGGGAGGCGGCACAGATACGCAGTATTTT. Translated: CAISGGAGGGTDTQYF.

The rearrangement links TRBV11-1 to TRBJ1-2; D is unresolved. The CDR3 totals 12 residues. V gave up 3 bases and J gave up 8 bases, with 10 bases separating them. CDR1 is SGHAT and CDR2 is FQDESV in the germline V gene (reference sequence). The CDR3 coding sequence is TGTGCCAGCAGCTTGGAAAAGGGAGGCTACACCTTC. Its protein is CASSLEKGGYTF. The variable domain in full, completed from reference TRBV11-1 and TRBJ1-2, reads EAEVAQSPRYKITEKSQAVAFWCDPISGHATLYWYRQILGQGPELLVQFQDESVVDDSQLPKDRFSAERLKGVDSTLKIQPAELGDSAMYLCASSLEKGGYTFGSGTRLTVV.

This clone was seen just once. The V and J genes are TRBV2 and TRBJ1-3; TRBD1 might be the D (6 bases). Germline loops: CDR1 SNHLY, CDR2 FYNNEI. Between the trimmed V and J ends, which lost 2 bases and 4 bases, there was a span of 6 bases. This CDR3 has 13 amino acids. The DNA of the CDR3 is TGTGCCAGCAGTGAACAGGGGGGAAACACCATATATTTT. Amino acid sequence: CASSEQGGNTIYF. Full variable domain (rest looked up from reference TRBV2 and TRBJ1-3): EPEVTQTPSHQVTQMGQEVILRCVPISNHLYFYWYRQILGQKVEFLVSFYNNEISEKSEIFDDQFSVERPDGSNFTLKIRSTKLEDSAMYFCASSEQGGNTIYFGEGSWLTVV.

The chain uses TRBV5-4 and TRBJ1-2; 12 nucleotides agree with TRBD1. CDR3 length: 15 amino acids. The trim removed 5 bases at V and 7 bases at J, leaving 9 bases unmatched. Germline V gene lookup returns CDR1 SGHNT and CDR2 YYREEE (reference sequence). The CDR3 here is CASRYTGQGARGYTF. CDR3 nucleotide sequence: TGTGCCAGCAGATACACGGGACAGGGGGCGCGTGGCTACACCTTC.

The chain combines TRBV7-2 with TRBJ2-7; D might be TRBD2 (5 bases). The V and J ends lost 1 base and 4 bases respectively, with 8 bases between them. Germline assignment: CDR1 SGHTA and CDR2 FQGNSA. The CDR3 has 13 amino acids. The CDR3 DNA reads TGTGCCAGCAGCTTAGGGACTCTTTACGAGCAGTACTTC. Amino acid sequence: CASSLGTLYEQYF.

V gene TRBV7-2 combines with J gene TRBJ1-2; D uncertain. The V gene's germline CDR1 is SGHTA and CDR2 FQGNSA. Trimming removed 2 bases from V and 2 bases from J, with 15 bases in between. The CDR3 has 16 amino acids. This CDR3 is CASSLLPRSSNYGYTF. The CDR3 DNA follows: TGTGCCAGCAGCTTATTACCCAGAAGTTCGAACTATGGCTACACCTTC. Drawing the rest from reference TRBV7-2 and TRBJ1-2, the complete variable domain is GAGVSQSPSNKVTEKGKDVELRCDPISGHTALYWYRQSLGQGLEFLIYFQGNSAPDKSGLPSDRFSAERTGGSVSTLTIQRTQQEDSAVYLCASSLLPRSSNYGYTFGSGTRLTVV.

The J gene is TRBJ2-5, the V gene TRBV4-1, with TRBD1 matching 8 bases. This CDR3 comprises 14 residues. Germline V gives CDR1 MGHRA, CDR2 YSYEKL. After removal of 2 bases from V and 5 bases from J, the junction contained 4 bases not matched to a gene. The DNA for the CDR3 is TGCGCCAGCAGCCAATACCGGGACAGGGAGACCCAGTACTTC. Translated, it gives CASSQYRDRETQYF.

Here the CDR3 DNA reads TGTGCCAGCAGTTCCCGACTAGCGGGAGGGCCATTTACGCAGTATTTT. It codes for CASSSRLAGGPFTQYF. The chain couples TRBV27 to TRBJ2-3; 14 nucleotides agree with TRBD2. V was clipped by 4 bases and J by 8 bases; unmatched bases: 8. This CDR3 has 16 residues. Germline assignment: CDR1 MNHEY and CDR2 SMNVEV (reference sequence).

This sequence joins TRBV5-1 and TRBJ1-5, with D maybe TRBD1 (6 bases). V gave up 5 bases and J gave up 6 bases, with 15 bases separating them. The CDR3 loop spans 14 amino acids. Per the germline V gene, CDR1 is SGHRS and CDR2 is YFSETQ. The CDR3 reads CASRLLQGSQPQHF. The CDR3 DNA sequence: TGCGCCAGCAGACTCCTACAGGGTAGTCAGCCCCAGCATTTT.

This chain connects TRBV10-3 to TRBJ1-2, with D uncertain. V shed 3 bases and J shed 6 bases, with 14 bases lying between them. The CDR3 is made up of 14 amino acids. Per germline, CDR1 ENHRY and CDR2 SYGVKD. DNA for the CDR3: TGTGCCATCAGTGATATCGAGGGCTTCAATGGCTACACCTTC. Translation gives CAISDIEGFNGYTF.

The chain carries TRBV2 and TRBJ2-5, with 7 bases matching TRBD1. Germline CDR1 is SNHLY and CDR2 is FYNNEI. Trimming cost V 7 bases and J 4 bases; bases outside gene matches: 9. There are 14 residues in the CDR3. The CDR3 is CASTRRPGGETQYF. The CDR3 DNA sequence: TGTGCCAGCACCCGAAGGCCAGGGGGAGAGACCCAGTACTTC.

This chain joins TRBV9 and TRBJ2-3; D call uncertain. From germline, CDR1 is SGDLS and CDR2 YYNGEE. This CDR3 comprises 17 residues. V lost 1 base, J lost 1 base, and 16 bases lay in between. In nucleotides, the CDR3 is TGTGCCAGCAGCGTAACCGGGCGTTCCGAGGGCACAGATACGCAGTATTTT. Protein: CASSVTGRSEGTDTQYF. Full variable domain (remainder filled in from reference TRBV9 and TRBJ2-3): DSGVTQTPKHLITATGQRVTLRCSPRSGDLSVYWYQQSLDQGLQFLIQYYNGEERAKGNILERFSAQQFPDLHSELNLSSLELGDSALYFCASSVTGRSEGTDTQYFGPGTRLTVL.

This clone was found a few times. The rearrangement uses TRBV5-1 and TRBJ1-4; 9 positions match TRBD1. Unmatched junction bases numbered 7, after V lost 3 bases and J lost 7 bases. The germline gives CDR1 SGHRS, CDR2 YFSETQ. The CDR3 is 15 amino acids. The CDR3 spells CASSSNTGGGEKLFF. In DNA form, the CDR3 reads TGCGCCAGCAGCTCGAACACAGGGGGCGGTGAAAAACTGTTTTTT. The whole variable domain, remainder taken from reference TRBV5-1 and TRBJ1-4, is KAGVTQTPRYLIKTRGQQVTLSCSPISGHRSVSWYQQTPGQGLQFLFEYFSETQRNKGNFPGRFSGRQFSNSRSEMNVSTLELGDSALYLCASSSNTGGGEKLFFGSGTQLSVL.

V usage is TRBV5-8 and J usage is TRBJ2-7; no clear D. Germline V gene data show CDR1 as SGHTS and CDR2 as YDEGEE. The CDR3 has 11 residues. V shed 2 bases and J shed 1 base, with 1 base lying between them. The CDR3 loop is CASSFSYEQYF. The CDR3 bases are TGTGCCAGCAGCTTTTCCTACGAGCAGTACTTC.

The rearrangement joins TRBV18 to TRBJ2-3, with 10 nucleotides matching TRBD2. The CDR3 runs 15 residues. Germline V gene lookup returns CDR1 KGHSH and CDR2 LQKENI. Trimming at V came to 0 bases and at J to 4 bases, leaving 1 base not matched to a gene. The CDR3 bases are TGTGCCAGCTCACCACCGGGACTAGCGTCAGATACGCAGTATTTT. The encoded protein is CASSPPGLASDTQYF.

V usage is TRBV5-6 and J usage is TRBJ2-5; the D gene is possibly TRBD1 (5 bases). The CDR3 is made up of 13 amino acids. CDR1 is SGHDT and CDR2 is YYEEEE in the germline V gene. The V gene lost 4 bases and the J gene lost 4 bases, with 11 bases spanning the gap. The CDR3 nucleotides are TGTGCCAGCAGCCACGACAGTTCAGAGACCCAGTACTTC. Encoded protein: CASSHDSSETQYF.

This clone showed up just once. Written as DNA, the CDR3 is TGTGCCATCAGTGATTTTGGGACGAACACTGAAGCTTTCTTT. It codes for CAISDFGTNTEAFF. The chain has TRBV10-3 and TRBJ1-1, with D perhaps matching TRBD1 (5 bases). V shed 3 bases and J shed 1 base, with 9 bases lying between them. This CDR3 has 14 residues. Germline V gene lookup returns CDR1 ENHRY and CDR2 SYGVKD.

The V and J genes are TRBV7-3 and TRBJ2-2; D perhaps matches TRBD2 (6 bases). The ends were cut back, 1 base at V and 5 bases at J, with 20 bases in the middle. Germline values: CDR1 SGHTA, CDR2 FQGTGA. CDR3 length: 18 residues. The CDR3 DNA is TGTGCCAGCAGCTTAATGGGAATGGGACTCGCGGGAACCGGGGAGCTGTTTTTT. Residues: CASSLMGMGLAGTGELFF.

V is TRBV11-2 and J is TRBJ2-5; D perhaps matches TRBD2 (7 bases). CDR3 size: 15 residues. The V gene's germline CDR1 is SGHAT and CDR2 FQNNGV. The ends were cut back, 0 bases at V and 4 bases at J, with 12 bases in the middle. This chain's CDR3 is CASSLDVRGGETQYF. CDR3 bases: TGTGCCAGCAGCTTAGATGTAAGGGGGGGAGAGACCCAGTACTTC.

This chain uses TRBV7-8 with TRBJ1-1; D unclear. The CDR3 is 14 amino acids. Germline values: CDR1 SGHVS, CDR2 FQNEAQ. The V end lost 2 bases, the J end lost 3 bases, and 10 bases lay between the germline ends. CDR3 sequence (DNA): TGTGCCAGCAGCTTAAATACACAAGACACTGAAGCTTTCTTT. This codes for CASSLNTQDTEAFF.

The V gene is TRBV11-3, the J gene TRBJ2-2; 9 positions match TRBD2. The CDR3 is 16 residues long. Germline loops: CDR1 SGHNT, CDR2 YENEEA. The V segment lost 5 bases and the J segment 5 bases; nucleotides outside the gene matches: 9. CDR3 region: CASSPPSGVDTGELFF. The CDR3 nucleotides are TGTGCCAGCAGCCCCCCTAGCGGGGTAGATACCGGGGAGCTGTTTTTT.

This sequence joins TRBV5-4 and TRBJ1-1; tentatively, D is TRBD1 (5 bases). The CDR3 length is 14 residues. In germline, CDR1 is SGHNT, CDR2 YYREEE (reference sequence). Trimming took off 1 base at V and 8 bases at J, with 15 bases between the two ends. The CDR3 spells CASSLLADSGEAFF. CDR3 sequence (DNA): TGTGCCAGCAGCTTGTTAGCTGATTCAGGGGAAGCTTTCTTT.

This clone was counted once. Here the CDR3 reads CASSPLFGGAYEQYF. Here the CDR3 DNA reads TGTGCCAGCAGCCCCCTCTTTGGTGGGGCCTACGAGCAGTACTTC. The rearrangement joins TRBV7-8 to TRBJ2-7; no clear D. This CDR3 has 15 amino acids. V gave up 5 bases and J gave up 2 bases, with 16 bases separating them. Germline assignment: CDR1 SGHVS and CDR2 FQNEAQ.

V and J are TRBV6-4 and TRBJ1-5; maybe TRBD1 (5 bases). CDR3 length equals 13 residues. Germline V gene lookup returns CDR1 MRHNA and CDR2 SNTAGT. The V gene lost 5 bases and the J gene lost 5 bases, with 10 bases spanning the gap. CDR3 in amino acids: CASSLSRDQPQHF. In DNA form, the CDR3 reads TGTGCCAGCAGTCTGTCCAGGGATCAGCCCCAGCATTTT.